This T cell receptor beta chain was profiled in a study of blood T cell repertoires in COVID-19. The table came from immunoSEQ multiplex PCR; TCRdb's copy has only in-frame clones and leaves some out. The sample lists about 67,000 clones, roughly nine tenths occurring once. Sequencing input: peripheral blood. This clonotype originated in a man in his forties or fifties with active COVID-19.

The CDR3: CASSRPVNTEAFF. CDR3 nucleotides: TGTGCCAGCAGCCGTCCAGTTAACACTGAAGCTTTCTTT. The V gene is TRBV11-3, the J gene TRBJ1-1; D unclear. Trimming stripped 5 bases from V and 2 bases from J, with 9 bases between. Germline V gene lookup returns CDR1 SGHNT and CDR2 YENEEA. This CDR3 has 13 amino acids.